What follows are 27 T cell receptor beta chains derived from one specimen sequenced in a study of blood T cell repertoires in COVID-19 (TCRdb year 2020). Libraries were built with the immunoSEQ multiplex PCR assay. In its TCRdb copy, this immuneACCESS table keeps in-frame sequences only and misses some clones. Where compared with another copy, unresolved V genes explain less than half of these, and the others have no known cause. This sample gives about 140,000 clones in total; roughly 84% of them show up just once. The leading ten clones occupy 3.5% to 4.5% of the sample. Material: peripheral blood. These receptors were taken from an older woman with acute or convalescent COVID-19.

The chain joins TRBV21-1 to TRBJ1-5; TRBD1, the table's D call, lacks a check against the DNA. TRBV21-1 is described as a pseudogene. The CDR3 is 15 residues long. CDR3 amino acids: CASSSRRGGGQPQHF. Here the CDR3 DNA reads TGTGCCAGCAGCAGCCGGCGAGGGGGCGGGCAGCCCCAGCATTTT.

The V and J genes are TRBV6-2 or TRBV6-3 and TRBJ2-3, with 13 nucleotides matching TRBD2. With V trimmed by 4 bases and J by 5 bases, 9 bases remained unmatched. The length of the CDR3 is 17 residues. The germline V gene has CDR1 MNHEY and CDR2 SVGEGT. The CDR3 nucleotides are TGTGCCAGCAGTTTTCATACGGGACTAGCGGGATTAGATACGCAGTATTTT. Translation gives CASSFHTGLAGLDTQYF.

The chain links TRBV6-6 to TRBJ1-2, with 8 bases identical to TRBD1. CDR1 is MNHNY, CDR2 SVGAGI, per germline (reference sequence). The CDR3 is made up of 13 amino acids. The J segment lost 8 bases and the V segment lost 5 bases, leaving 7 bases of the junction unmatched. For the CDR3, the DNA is TGTGCCAGCAGTAAGCAGGGGGCGGGAGGCTACACCTTC. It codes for CASSKQGAGGYTF.

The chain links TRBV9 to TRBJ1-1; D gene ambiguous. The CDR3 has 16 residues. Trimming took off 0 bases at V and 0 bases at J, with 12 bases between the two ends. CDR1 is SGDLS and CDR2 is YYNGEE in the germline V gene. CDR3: CASSVGSSGVNTEAFF. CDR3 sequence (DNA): TGTGCCAGCAGCGTAGGAAGTTCCGGGGTGAACACTGAAGCTTTCTTT.

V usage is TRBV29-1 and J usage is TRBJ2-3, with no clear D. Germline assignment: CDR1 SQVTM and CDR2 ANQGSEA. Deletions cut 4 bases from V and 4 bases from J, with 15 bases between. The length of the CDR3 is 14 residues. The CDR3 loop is CSVGFALTSDTQYF. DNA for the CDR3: TGCAGCGTTGGATTCGCGCTTACCTCAGATACGCAGTATTTT.

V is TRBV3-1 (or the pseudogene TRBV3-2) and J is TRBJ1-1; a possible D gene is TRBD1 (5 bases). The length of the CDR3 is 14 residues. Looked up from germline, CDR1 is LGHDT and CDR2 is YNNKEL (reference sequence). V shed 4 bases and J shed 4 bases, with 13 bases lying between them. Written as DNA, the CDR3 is TGTGCCAGCAGCCTACGGGGGGAGGCCACTGAAGCTTTCTTT. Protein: CASSLRGEATEAFF.

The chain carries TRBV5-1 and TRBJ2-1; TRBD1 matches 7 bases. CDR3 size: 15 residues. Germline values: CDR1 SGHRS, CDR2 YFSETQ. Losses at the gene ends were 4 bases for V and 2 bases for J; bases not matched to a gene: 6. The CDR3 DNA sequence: TGCGCCAGCAGCACAAAGACAGGGACCTACAATGAGCAGTTCTTC. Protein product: CASSTKTGTYNEQFF.

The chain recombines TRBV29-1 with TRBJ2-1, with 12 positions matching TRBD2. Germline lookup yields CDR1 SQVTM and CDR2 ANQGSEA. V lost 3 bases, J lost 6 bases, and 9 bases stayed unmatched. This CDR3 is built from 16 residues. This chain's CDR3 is CSVDPGLAGTINEQFF. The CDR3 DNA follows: TGCAGCGTTGACCCGGGACTAGCGGGCACTATCAATGAGCAGTTCTTC.

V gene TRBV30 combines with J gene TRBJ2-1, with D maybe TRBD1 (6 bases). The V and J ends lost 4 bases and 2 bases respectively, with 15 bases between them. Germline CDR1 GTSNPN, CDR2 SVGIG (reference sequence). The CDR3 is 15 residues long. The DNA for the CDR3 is TGTGCCTGGAATTTCGACAGGCAAACCTACAATGAGCAGTTCTTC. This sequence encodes CAWNFDRQTYNEQFF.

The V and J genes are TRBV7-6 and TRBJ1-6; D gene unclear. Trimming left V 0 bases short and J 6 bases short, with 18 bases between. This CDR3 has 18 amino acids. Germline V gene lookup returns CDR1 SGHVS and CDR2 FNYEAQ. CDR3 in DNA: TGTGCCAGCAGCTTAGCGGCCCTCGTTGGAGGATTTAATTCACCCCTCCACTTT. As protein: CASSLAALVGGFNSPLHF.

The CDR3 protein is CASSEGGGLAGTYEQYF. CDR3 coding DNA: TGTGCCAGCAGTGAAGGAGGGGGACTAGCGGGCACCTACGAGCAGTACTTC. The chain uses TRBV2 and TRBJ2-7; 12 positions match TRBD2. This CDR3 spans 17 amino acids. Per germline, CDR1 SNHLY and CDR2 FYNNEI. Losses at the gene ends were 1 base for V and 2 bases for J; bases not matched to a gene: 6.

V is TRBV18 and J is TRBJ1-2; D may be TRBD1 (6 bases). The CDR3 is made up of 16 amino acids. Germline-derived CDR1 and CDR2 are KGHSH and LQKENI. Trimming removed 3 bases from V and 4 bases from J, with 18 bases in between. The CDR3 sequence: CASSPVGRGAPYGYTF. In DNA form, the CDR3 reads TGTGCCAGCTCACCGGTGGGCAGGGGCGCTCCCTATGGCTACACCTTC.

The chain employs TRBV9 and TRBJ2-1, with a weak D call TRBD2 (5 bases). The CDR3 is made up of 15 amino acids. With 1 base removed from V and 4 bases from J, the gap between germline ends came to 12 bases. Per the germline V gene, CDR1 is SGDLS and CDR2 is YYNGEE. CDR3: CASSVSGIGYNEQFF. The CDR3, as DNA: TGTGCCAGCAGCGTATCCGGGATAGGTTACAATGAGCAGTTCTTC.

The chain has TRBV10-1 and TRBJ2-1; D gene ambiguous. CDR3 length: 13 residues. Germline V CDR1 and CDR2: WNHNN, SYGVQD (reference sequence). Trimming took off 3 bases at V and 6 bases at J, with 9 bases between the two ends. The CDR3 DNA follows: TGCGCCAGCAGTGATTTTCTCCTCAATGAGCAGTTCTTC. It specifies CASSDFLLNEQFF.

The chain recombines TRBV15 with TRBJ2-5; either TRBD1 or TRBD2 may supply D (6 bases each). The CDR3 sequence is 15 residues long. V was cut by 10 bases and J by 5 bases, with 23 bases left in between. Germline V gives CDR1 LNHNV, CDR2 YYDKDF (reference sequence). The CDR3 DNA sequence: TGTGCCATCAGGAGGGGGACGGAAAGTATTGAGACCCAGTACTTC. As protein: CAIRRGTESIETQYF.

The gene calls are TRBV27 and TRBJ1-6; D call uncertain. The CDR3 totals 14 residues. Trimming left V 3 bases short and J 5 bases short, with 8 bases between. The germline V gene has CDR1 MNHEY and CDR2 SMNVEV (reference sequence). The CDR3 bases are TGTGCCAGCAGTTTGGGAGGGAATAATTCACCCCTCCACTTT. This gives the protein CASSLGGNNSPLHF.

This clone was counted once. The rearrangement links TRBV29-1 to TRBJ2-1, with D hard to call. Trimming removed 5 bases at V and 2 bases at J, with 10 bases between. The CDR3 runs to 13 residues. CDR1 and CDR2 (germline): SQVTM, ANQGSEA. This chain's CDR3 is CSVRAFTYNEQFF. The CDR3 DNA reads TGCAGCGTTCGCGCTTTTACCTACAATGAGCAGTTCTTC.

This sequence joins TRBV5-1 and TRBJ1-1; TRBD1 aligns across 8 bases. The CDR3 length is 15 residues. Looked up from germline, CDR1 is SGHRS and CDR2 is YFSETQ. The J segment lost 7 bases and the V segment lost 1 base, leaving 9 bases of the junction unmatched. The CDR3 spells CASSLTGAGGSEAFF. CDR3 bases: TGCGCCAGCAGCTTGACTGGGGCAGGGGGCAGTGAAGCTTTCTTT.

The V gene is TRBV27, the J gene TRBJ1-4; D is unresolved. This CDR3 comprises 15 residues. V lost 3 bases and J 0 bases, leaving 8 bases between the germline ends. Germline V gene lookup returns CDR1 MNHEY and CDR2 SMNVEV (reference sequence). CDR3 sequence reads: CASSFSGATNEKLFF. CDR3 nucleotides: TGTGCCAGCAGTTTCTCAGGCGCAACTAATGAAAAACTGTTTTTT.

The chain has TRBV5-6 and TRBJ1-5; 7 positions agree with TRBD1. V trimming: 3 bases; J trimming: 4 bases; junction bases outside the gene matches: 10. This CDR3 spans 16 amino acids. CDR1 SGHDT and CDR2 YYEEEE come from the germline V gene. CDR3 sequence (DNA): TGTGCCAGCAGCTCGACGACAGGGCCTGTGAATCAGCCCCAGCATTTT. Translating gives CASSSTTGPVNQPQHF.

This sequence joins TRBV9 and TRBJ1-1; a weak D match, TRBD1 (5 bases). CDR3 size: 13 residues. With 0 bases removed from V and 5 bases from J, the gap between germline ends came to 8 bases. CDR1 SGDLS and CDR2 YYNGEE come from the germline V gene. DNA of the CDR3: TGTGCCAGCAGCGTAGAGCAGGGAACTGAAGCTTTCTTT. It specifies CASSVEQGTEAFF.

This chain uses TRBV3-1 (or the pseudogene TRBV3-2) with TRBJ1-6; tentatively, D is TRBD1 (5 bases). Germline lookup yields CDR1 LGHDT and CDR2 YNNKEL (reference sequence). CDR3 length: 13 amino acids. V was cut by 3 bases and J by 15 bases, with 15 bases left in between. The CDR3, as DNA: TGTGCCAGCAGCCAGGTAGCGGGGCTGAACCTCCACTTT. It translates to CASSQVAGLNLHF.

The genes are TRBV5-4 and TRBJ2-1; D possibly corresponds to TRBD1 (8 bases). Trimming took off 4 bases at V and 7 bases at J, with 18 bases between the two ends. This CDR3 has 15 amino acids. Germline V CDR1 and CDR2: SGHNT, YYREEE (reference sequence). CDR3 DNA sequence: TGTGCCAGCAGCCAGACAGGGGCGGGAGTGAATGAGCAGTTCTTC. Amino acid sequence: CASSQTGAGVNEQFF.

This CDR3 reads CASGRGHFNEQFF. The CDR3 coding sequence is TGTGCGAGCGGGAGGGGCCACTTTAATGAGCAGTTCTTC. V usage is TRBV27 and J usage is TRBJ2-1, with TRBD2 matching 10 bases. Germline V gene data show CDR1 as MNHEY and CDR2 as SMNVEV (reference sequence). The CDR3 runs to 13 residues.

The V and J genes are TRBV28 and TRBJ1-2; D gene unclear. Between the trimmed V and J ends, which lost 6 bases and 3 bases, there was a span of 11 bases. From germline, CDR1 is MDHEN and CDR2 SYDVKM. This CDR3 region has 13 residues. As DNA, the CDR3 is TGTGCCAGCAGCCGTGCGGGGTACTATGGCTACACCTTC. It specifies CASSRAGYYGYTF.

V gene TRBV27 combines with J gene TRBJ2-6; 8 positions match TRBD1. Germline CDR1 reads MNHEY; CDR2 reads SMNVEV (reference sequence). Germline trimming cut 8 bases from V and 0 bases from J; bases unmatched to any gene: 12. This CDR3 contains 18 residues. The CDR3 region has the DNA TGTGCCAGCCGCCGAACAGGGGGGCTCAGCTCTGGGGCCAACGTCCTGACTTTC. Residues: CASRRTGGLSSGANVLTF.

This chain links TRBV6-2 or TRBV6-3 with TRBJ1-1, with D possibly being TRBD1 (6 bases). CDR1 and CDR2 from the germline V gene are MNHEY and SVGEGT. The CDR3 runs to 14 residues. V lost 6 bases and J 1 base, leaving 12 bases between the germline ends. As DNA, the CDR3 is TGTGCCAGCAGCTTCAGGGGAGCGAACACTGAAGCTTTCTTT. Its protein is CASSFRGANTEAFF.